The clone carrying this T cell receptor (beta chain) has a single count. Its antigen is unidentified. With 60 Vbeta and 13 Jbeta primers, the PCR was carried out. The protocol was immunoSEQ multiplex PCR, while the TCRdb copy is restricted to in-frame clones and leaves out a portion. Of more than 100,000 clones in the sample, approximately 71% were seen once. This entry belongs to a study of cytomegalovirus exposure and HLA in healthy donors. Study summary: Unique TCRs numbering around 80 million, obtained from HLA-typed donors, made up an early data release. Study-level points and caveats: Accurate prediction of HLA-A and HLA-B alleles (for most subjects) was reportedly achieved from TCR beta sequences.

Germline CDR1 SGDLS, CDR2 YYNGEE. The CDR3 runs 15 residues. The TCR comes from a woman in her sixties in good health and CMV-seronegative. The chain joins TRBV9 to TRBJ2-5; TRBD1 matches at 9 bases. The end of the DNA aligns better with TRBJ2-7, so the J call may be wrong. The sequenced sample consisted of PBMCs. CDR3 nucleotide sequence: TGTGCCAGCAGCGTAGGACAGGGGGGCGGCTACGAGCAGTACTTC. Protein sequence: CASSVGQGGGYEQYF.